Listed here are 17 T cell receptor beta chains from one sample, sequenced in a study of beta chain features in type 1 diabetes. The whole isolated RNA underwent reverse transcription, so sequencing captured expressed TCRB transcripts. Using immunoSEQ multiplex PCR, the repertoire was profiled, and TCRdb retains in-frame clones only, with some absent. The data contain about 470,000 clones, approximately 30% of them singletons. The sequencing sample was made of naive CD4+ T cells from blood. The receptors here all came from a man younger than 35 in good health.

This clone was seen only a few times. The rearrangement joins TRBV7-9 to TRBJ2-3; weak D call: TRBD2 (5 bases). The CDR3 extends over 14 amino acids. V gave up 2 bases and J gave up 4 bases, with 10 bases separating them. The V gene's germline CDR1 is SEHNR and CDR2 FQNEAQ (reference sequence). Here the CDR3 DNA reads TGTGCCAGCAGCTTATCCGGGATTGCAGATACGCAGTATTTT. The encoded protein is CASSLSGIADTQYF.

The chain couples TRBV9 to TRBJ1-5; the D gene is possibly TRBD1 (5 bases). This CDR3 has 15 amino acids. The germline gives CDR1 SGDLS, CDR2 YYNGEE. V was clipped by 3 bases and J by 7 bases, with 17 bases between them. This CDR3 reads CASSAAGVEKQPQHF. CDR3 nucleotides: TGTGCCAGCAGCGCCGCGGGGGTTGAGAAGCAGCCCCAGCATTTT.

The J gene is TRBJ2-1, the V gene TRBV25-1; 12 bases are a match to TRBD2. This CDR3 contains 17 residues. Germline V gene lookup returns CDR1 MGHDK and CDR2 SYGVNS. V gave up 0 bases and J gave up 8 bases; unmatched junction bases: 8. DNA for the CDR3: TGTGCCAGCAGTGAATATCGACTAGCGGGAGCGTCGGATGAGCAGTTCTTC. Its protein product is CASSEYRLAGASDEQFF.

This clone was counted between two and nine times. The chain is built from TRBV7-9 and TRBJ1-5; weak D call: TRBD1 (5 bases). V lost 0 bases and J 1 base, leaving 13 bases between the germline ends. CDR1 and CDR2 (germline): SEHNR, FQNEAQ (reference sequence). This CDR3 comprises 17 residues. The CDR3 coding sequence is TGTGCCAGCAGCTTAGCAACGGGATGGGGGAGCAATCAGCCCCAGCATTTT. Protein product: CASSLATGWGSNQPQHF.

This clone is a singleton in its sample. The J gene is TRBJ2-2, the V gene TRBV7-9; TRBD1 might be the D (5 bases). The CDR3 covers 14 residues. Trimming removed 3 bases from V and 5 bases from J, with 10 bases in between. Germline assignment: CDR1 SEHNR and CDR2 FQNEAQ (reference sequence). CDR3 protein: CASSLSGWTGELFF. The CDR3 DNA reads TGTGCCAGCAGCTTGTCAGGGTGGACCGGGGAGCTGTTTTTT.

V usage is TRBV28 and J usage is TRBJ2-7; TRBD1 is a possible D gene (6 bases). Germline V lookup: CDR1 MDHEN, CDR2 SYDVKM. V shed 5 bases and J shed 0 bases, with 14 bases lying between them. This CDR3 is 15 amino acids long. The CDR3, as DNA: TGTGCCAGCAGTCCCTTCCAGGGGCTCTCCTACGAGCAGTACTTC. As protein: CASSPFQGLSYEQYF.

The chain combines TRBV13 with TRBJ2-6; D is unclear. Per the germline V gene, CDR1 is PRHDT and CDR2 is FYEKMQ (reference sequence). With 1 base removed from V and 0 bases from J, the gap between germline ends came to 10 bases. The CDR3 length is 17 residues. This chain's CDR3 is CASSLVGGSSGANVLTF. In DNA, the CDR3 is TGTGCCAGCAGCTTAGTGGGCGGAAGCTCTGGGGCCAACGTCCTGACTTTC.

This clone was seen only a few times. The chain combines TRBV9 with TRBJ2-7; TRBD2 matches at 8 bases. The CDR3 is made up of 17 amino acids. V was clipped by 0 bases and J by 2 bases; unmatched bases: 10. Germline loops: CDR1 SGDLS, CDR2 YYNGEE. The CDR3 sequence: CASSVAPGGPAPYEQYF. In DNA form, the CDR3 reads TGTGCCAGCAGCGTAGCGCCGGGAGGGCCCGCCCCCTACGAGCAGTACTTC.

The genes are TRBV29-1 and TRBJ2-1, with 9 bases matching TRBD2. The V gene end was trimmed by 0 bases and the J gene end by 9 bases; junction bases not matched to a gene: 6. Germline loops: CDR1 SQVTM, CDR2 ANQGSEA. There are 14 residues in the CDR3. The DNA of the CDR3 is TGCAGCGTTGAAGATCTGAGGCGGGAGGGTGAGCAGTTCTTC. It codes for CSVEDLRREGEQFF.

Worth noting for this clone: A read error may account for a junction end that differs from germline. The chain links TRBV29-1 to TRBJ2-6, with 11 bases matching TRBD1. This CDR3 has 14 amino acids. CDR1 SQVTM and CDR2 ANQGSEA come from the germline V gene. The CDR3 is CSVGRGTGGNVLTF. In DNA form, the CDR3 reads TGCAGCGTTGGTAGGGGGACAGGGGGCAACGTCCTGACTTTC.

The chain couples TRBV29-1 to TRBJ1-5; no definite D call. CDR1 and CDR2 (germline): SQVTM, ANQGSEA. V gave up 6 bases and J gave up 1 base, with 16 bases separating them. CDR3 length: 15 residues. CDR3 sequence: CSVTVAGVSNQPQHF. In DNA, the CDR3 is TGCAGCGTCACGGTGGCGGGTGTCAGCAATCAGCCCCAGCATTTT.

The chain combines TRBV7-2 with TRBJ2-7; D is undetermined. Trimming took 5 bases from V and 5 from J, leaving 16 bases between them. Germline-derived CDR1 and CDR2 are SGHTA and FQGNSA. The CDR3 has 14 amino acids. CDR3 loop: CASSPRRLGDEQYF. For the CDR3, the DNA is TGTGCCAGCAGCCCAAGGCGCCTAGGAGACGAGCAGTACTTC.

The chain has TRBV5-1 and TRBJ2-5, with 9 bases that match TRBD1. Trimming cost V 5 bases and J 5 bases; bases outside gene matches: 4. This CDR3 comprises 13 residues. Germline CDR1 reads SGHRS; CDR2 reads YFSETQ. The CDR3, as DNA: TGCGCCAGCAGACTGGGGACAGGGGAGACCCAGTACTTC. Protein product: CASRLGTGETQYF.

This clone has a single count. V is TRBV5-1 and J is TRBJ2-5, with 7 bases lining up with TRBD1. V gave up 5 bases and J gave up 1 base; unmatched junction bases: 5. The length of the CDR3 is 14 residues. The germline V gene encodes CDR1 SGHRS and CDR2 YFSETQ. The CDR3 coding sequence is TGCGCCAGCAGGACCGGGACAGTCCAAGAGACCCAGTACTTC. Encoded protein: CASRTGTVQETQYF.

In regard to this clone: One end of the junction fails to match germline, which may point to a read error. The V gene is TRBV20-1, the J gene TRBJ1-4; no firm D call. Germline V CDR1 and CDR2: DFQATT, SNEGSKA (reference sequence). The CDR3 covers 10 residues. The DNA of the CDR3 is TGCAGTGCTAGAGTCGTTTCGCCCGTTTTT. Its protein product is CSARVVSPVF.

This clone was seen once. This sequence joins TRBV7-9 and TRBJ2-3; TRBD1 agrees at 8 bases. The CDR3 is 16 amino acids. Trimming cost V 5 bases and J 1 base; bases outside gene matches: 8. From germline, CDR1 is SEHNR and CDR2 FQNEAQ (reference sequence). The CDR3 region has the DNA TGTGCCAGCAGCCGCCTGATGGACAGGGGCACAGATACGCAGTATTTT. Amino acid sequence: CASSRLMDRGTDTQYF.

The V gene is TRBV5-1, the J gene TRBJ2-7; a possible D gene is TRBD1 (5 bases). The germline CDR1 and CDR2 sequences are SGHRS and YFSETQ. The CDR3 is 14 amino acids. V shed 4 bases and J shed 5 bases, with 16 bases lying between them. CDR3: CASSPGGVGDEQYF. Written as DNA, the CDR3 is TGCGCCAGCAGCCCCGGTGGCGTAGGGGACGAGCAGTACTTC.